Below are 29 T cell receptor beta chains sequenced from a single sample in a study of T cell responses to AZD1222 COVID-19 vaccine. This table comes from immunoSEQ multiplex PCR, and its TCRdb copy is limited to in-frame clones, with some not included. This table has 120,000 or so clones, around 92% appearing once. This sample comprised peripheral blood, obtained on day 0 of AZD1222 vaccination. The receptors originated from an adult in good health.

The rearrangement links TRBV7-2 to TRBJ2-3, with 12 positions matching TRBD1. J was trimmed by 4 bases and V by 1 base; bases with no gene match: 3. The CDR3 totals 16 residues. The germline gives CDR1 SGHTA, CDR2 FQGNSA. The CDR3 reads CASSLVGQGAADTQYF. In DNA, the CDR3 is TGTGCCAGCAGCTTAGTGGGACAGGGGGCAGCAGATACGCAGTATTTT. The whole variable domain, remainder taken from reference TRBV7-2 and TRBJ2-3, is GAGVSQSPSNKVTEKGKDVELRCDPISGHTALYWYRQSLGQGLEFLIYFQGNSAPDKSGLPSDRFSAERTGGSVSTLTIQRTQQEDSAVYLCASSLVGQGAADTQYFGPGTRLTVL.

The sample holds a few counts of this clone. The chain has TRBV3-1 (or the pseudogene TRBV3-2) and TRBJ2-7; TRBD2 is a possible D gene (7 bases). V was trimmed by 1 base and J by 3 bases, leaving 13 bases between them. CDR1 and CDR2 (germline): LGHDT, YNNKEL (reference sequence). The CDR3 spans 15 residues. Here the CDR3 DNA reads TGTGCCAGCAGCCAAGGCCCGGGGGGCATCTACGAGCAGTACTTC. Protein: CASSQGPGGIYEQYF.

The chain joins TRBV19 to TRBJ1-6, with D unclear. This CDR3 is built from 15 residues. With 6 bases removed from V and 7 bases from J, the gap between germline ends came to 16 bases. Germline lookup yields CDR1 LNHDA and CDR2 SQIVND (reference sequence). The CDR3: CASSSREKGNSPLHF. CDR3 coding DNA: TGTGCCAGTAGCTCAAGGGAAAAGGGCAATTCACCCCTCCACTTT.

This clone was found once. This chain joins TRBV29-1 and TRBJ2-3, with TRBD2 matching 11 bases. The germline CDR1 and CDR2 sequences are SQVTM and ANQGSEA. The CDR3 loop spans 15 amino acids. V lost 5 bases to trimming and J lost 0 bases; unmatched junction nucleotides: 4. The DNA of the CDR3 is TGCAGCGTTAGTAGGACTAGCGGGAGCACAGATACGCAGTATTTT. Its protein is CSVSRTSGSTDTQYF.

The chain carries TRBV5-1 and TRBJ2-1; TRBD2 aligns across 10 bases. After removal of 4 bases from V and 3 bases from J, the junction contained 4 bases not matched to a gene. The CDR3 is 15 amino acids. Germline loops: CDR1 SGHRS, CDR2 YFSETQ. In nucleotides, the CDR3 is TGCGCCAGCAGCCCAAGGACTAGCGGCTACAATGAGCAGTTCTTC. It encodes CASSPRTSGYNEQFF.

V is TRBV28 and J is TRBJ2-7, with 9 bases fitting TRBD2. V was clipped by 6 bases and J by 2 bases; unmatched bases: 8. Looked up from germline, CDR1 is MDHEN and CDR2 is SYDVKM. The CDR3 has 15 amino acids. CDR3 sequence: CASSRSGSGAYEQYF. In DNA, the CDR3 is TGTGCCAGCAGCCGTAGCGGGAGCGGTGCCTACGAGCAGTACTTC.

A remark on this clone: At one boundary the junction diverges from the germline segment, which might be a read error. The chain combines TRBV28 with TRBJ2-4, with D possibly matching TRBD2 (5 bases). Germline-derived CDR1 and CDR2 are MDHEN and SYDVKM. CDR3 length equals 16 residues. The CDR3 bases are TGTGCCAGCAGTTCCTCCCTCAATCTAGCCAAAAACATTCAGTATTTC. Its translation is CASSSSLNLAKNIQYF.

The J gene is TRBJ2-1, the V gene TRBV15, with a tentative D call TRBD1 (6 bases). The CDR3 length is 16 residues. Germline values: CDR1 LNHNV, CDR2 YYDKDF (reference sequence). V lost 3 bases to trimming and J lost 2 bases, with 14 bases between them. The CDR3 protein is CATSRRAGAPYNEQFF. CDR3 coding DNA: TGTGCCACCAGCAGGCGCGCAGGGGCCCCCTACAATGAGCAGTTCTTC.

The chain recombines TRBV3-1 (or the pseudogene TRBV3-2) with TRBJ1-5; 8 nucleotides align to TRBD1. V was pared by 3 bases and J by 5 bases, with 3 bases of the junction left unmatched. The CDR3 extends over 14 amino acids. CDR1 is LGHDT, CDR2 YNNKEL, per germline (reference sequence). CDR3 protein: CASSQTGVYQPQHF. Written as DNA, the CDR3 is TGTGCCAGCAGCCAGACAGGGGTTTATCAGCCCCAGCATTTT.

This chain uses TRBV5-4 with TRBJ2-1; D unresolved. Trimming stripped 0 bases from V and 8 bases from J, with 9 bases between. The CDR3 extends over 13 amino acids. Germline lookup yields CDR1 SGHNT and CDR2 YYREEE (reference sequence). The CDR3 sequence: CASSLVSWDEQFF. The DNA for the CDR3 is TGTGCCAGCAGCTTGGTATCTTGGGATGAGCAGTTCTTC.

The V gene is TRBV5-1, the J gene TRBJ2-7, with D maybe TRBD2 (5 bases). The CDR3 consists of 14 residues. V was cut by 7 bases and J by 0 bases, with 14 bases left in between. Per the germline V gene, CDR1 is SGHRS and CDR2 is YFSETQ. CDR3: CASSLRVPSYEQYF. CDR3 DNA: TGCGCCAGCTCCTTGCGGGTCCCCTCCTACGAGCAGTACTTC. Together with reference TRBV5-1 and TRBJ2-7, the CDR3 gives the full variable domain: KAGVTQTPRYLIKTRGQQVTLSCSPISGHRSVSWYQQTPGQGLQFLFEYFSETQRNKGNFPGRFSGRQFSNSRSEMNVSTLELGDSALYLCASSLRVPSYEQYFGPGTRLTVT.

V gene TRBV18 combines with J gene TRBJ2-3; D gene uncertain. V lost 3 bases and J 0 bases, leaving 7 bases between the germline ends. The germline V gene has CDR1 KGHSH and CDR2 LQKENI. The CDR3 sequence is 14 residues long. The CDR3 is CASSPTTSTDTQYF. The CDR3 coding sequence is TGTGCCAGCTCACCGACCACAAGCACAGATACGCAGTATTTT.

This sequence joins TRBV20-1 and TRBJ2-3; perhaps TRBD1 as D (6 bases). The germline CDR1 and CDR2 sequences are DFQATT and SNEGSKA (reference sequence). This CDR3 comprises 17 residues. V lost 3 bases and J 0 bases, leaving 19 bases between the germline ends. CDR3 residues: CSASITTGTLSTDTQYF. In DNA, the CDR3 is TGCAGTGCTAGTATCACAACAGGGACGCTTAGCACAGATACGCAGTATTTT.

The chain carries TRBV7-2 and TRBJ1-2, with unresolved D. The length of the CDR3 is 13 residues. Germline V gene lookup returns CDR1 SGHTA and CDR2 FQGNSA. V lost 1 base and J 4 bases, leaving 7 bases between the germline ends. The CDR3 here is CASSLVTAYGYTF. CDR3 nucleotides: TGTGCCAGCAGCTTAGTAACCGCCTATGGCTACACCTTC.

The chain recombines TRBV4-1 with TRBJ1-3; D gene unclear. The V end was cut by 4 bases, the J end by 3 bases, with 7 bases between. The CDR3 is made up of 13 amino acids. Germline CDR1 MGHRA, CDR2 YSYEKL. The DNA for the CDR3 is TGCGCCAGCAGCCCCTTTTTTGGAAACACCATATATTTT. It translates to CASSPFFGNTIYF.

This clone occurred once. The chain links TRBV7-3 to TRBJ2-3; the D gene is possibly TRBD1 (6 bases). V lost 2 bases and J 1 base, leaving 13 bases between the germline ends. Germline V gives CDR1 SGHTA, CDR2 FQGTGA. CDR3 length: 16 amino acids. For the CDR3, the DNA is TGTGCCAGCAGCTTAGAGAGGGACACCCGCACAGATACGCAGTATTTT. Translated: CASSLERDTRTDTQYF.

The chain has TRBV7-8 and TRBJ2-1, with 9 bases lining up with TRBD1. Germline V CDR1 and CDR2: SGHVS, FQNEAQ. The CDR3 contains 14 residues. V lost 3 bases to trimming and J lost 7 bases; unmatched junction nucleotides: 4. The CDR3 spells CASSFSGTGNEQFF. The CDR3, as DNA: TGTGCCAGCAGCTTTTCGGGGACAGGGAATGAGCAGTTCTTC.

The CDR3 DNA follows: TGTGCCAGCAGTCGTCTAGGGGTGAGTAATCAAGAGACCCAGTACTTC. Protein sequence: CASSRLGVSNQETQYF. The chain combines TRBV2 with TRBJ2-5, with a weak D call TRBD1 (5 bases). The CDR3 contains 16 residues. The germline V and J ends were trimmed by 5 bases and 2 bases, with 18 bases remaining between them. Germline V gene data show CDR1 as SNHLY and CDR2 as FYNNEI.

The chain carries TRBV6-5 and TRBJ1-3; no clear D gene. This CDR3 spans 15 amino acids. The V gene's germline CDR1 is MNHEY and CDR2 SVGAGI. V was shortened by 2 bases and J by 3 bases, with 11 bases between the two germline ends. The CDR3 nucleotides read TGTGCCAGCAGTTACGGGGAGGGAAGTGGAAACACCATATATTTT. Translating gives CASSYGEGSGNTIYF.

The chain links TRBV10-2 to TRBJ2-1; TRBD2 matches at 9 bases. Germline V gene lookup returns CDR1 WSHSY and CDR2 SAAADI. Trimming removed 8 bases from V and 2 bases from J; junction bases left unmatched: 1. The CDR3 covers 13 residues. This CDR3 is CASLAGAYNEQFF. The CDR3 region has the DNA TGCGCCAGCTTAGCGGGAGCCTACAATGAGCAGTTCTTC.

The V gene is TRBV28, the J gene TRBJ1-5; D is unclear. From germline, CDR1 is MDHEN and CDR2 SYDVKM. The V end was cut by 8 bases, the J end by 5 bases, with 19 bases between. This CDR3 region has 15 residues. CDR3 coding DNA: TGTGCCAGCGCGAGAACTATAGCAGGCGATCAGCCCCAGCATTTT. The encoded protein is CASARTIAGDQPQHF.

This chain joins TRBV9 and TRBJ2-2, with 7 bases aligning to TRBD2. Germline V gene data show CDR1 as SGDLS and CDR2 as YYNGEE. This CDR3 contains 15 residues. V was clipped by 1 base and J by 3 bases; unmatched bases: 3. The CDR3 loop is CASSVSGGDTGELFF. CDR3 DNA sequence: TGTGCCAGCAGCGTATCGGGGGGAGACACCGGGGAGCTGTTTTTT.

The V call is TRBV7-9, the J call TRBJ2-7; 9 bases align to TRBD2. This CDR3 has 12 residues. Trimming removed 11 bases from V and 4 bases from J; junction bases left unmatched: 6. Germline lookup yields CDR1 SEHNR and CDR2 FQNEAQ (reference sequence). The CDR3 bases are TGTGCCGGTAGCGGGAGCGGTTACGAGCAGTACTTC. It translates to CAGSGSGYEQYF.

CDR3 in DNA: TGTGCTAGTGGTCCTGACAGGGTTGGACAGCCCCAGCATTTT. It encodes CASGPDRVGQPQHF. V is TRBV12-5 and J is TRBJ1-5; 7 bases are shared with TRBD1. The germline V gene has CDR1 LGHNT and CDR2 FRNRAP. V shed 5 bases, J shed 7 bases, and the junction held 8 bases outside the gene matches. CDR3 length: 14 residues.

This chain links TRBV27 with TRBJ2-7; TRBD2 is a possible D gene (5 bases). The V gene lost 8 bases and the J gene lost 8 bases, with 13 bases spanning the gap. The germline V gene encodes CDR1 MNHEY and CDR2 SMNVEV (reference sequence). The CDR3 is made up of 11 amino acids. Here the CDR3 DNA reads TGTGCCAGCGGGTCGGGATCGCAGCAGTACTTC. Translated: CASGSGSQQYF.

V gene TRBV19 combines with J gene TRBJ2-1; the match to TRBD2 covers 7 bases. There are 15 residues in the CDR3. V trimming: 4 bases; J trimming: 0 bases; junction bases outside the gene matches: 3. The germline V gene encodes CDR1 LNHDA and CDR2 SQIVND (reference sequence). The CDR3 DNA reads TGTGCCAGTAGTACTAGCGGTAACTCCTACAATGAGCAGTTCTTC. Translation gives CASSTSGNSYNEQFF.

This chain links TRBV19 with TRBJ1-3; no clear D. The CDR3 is 14 residues long. Germline CDR1 LNHDA, CDR2 SQIVND (reference sequence). The V gene lost 4 bases and the J gene lost 0 bases, with 7 bases spanning the gap. In DNA, the CDR3 is TGTGCCAGTAGTAGACTGAACTCTGGAAACACCATATATTTT. Its protein product is CASSRLNSGNTIYF.

The chain recombines TRBV7-2 with TRBJ2-3, with 12 bases fitting TRBD2. Unmatched junction bases numbered 9, after V lost 1 base and J lost 1 base. Per germline, CDR1 SGHTA and CDR2 FQGNSA. CDR3 length: 19 residues. As DNA, the CDR3 is TGTGCCAGCAGCTTAGTACCTAGCGGGAGGGCCAGGGGCACAGATACGCAGTATTTT. It is translated as CASSLVPSGRARGTDTQYF.

This clone was detected only once. This chain connects TRBV12-3 or TRBV12-4 to TRBJ2-5; 8 positions match TRBD2. The CDR3 totals 13 residues. V shed 5 bases, J shed 3 bases, and the junction held 2 bases outside the gene matches. CDR3 sequence: CASSAGLEETQYF. In DNA form, the CDR3 reads TGTGCCAGCAGTGCGGGACTAGAAGAGACCCAGTACTTC.